These 25 T cell receptor beta chains came from one sample sequenced in a study of shared clonotypes between healthy human individuals. The protocol was immunoSEQ multiplex PCR, while the TCRdb copy is restricted to in-frame clones and leaves out a portion. The repertoire includes roughly 2.2 million clones, roughly 90% of them detected once, and approximately 0.39% sits in the top ten. The sequencing input was naive CD4+ T cells from PBMCs. As to subset: CD45RA+ positively selected. The receptors derive from a man younger than 30 in good health. Some clones in this sample may be carry-over from other donors' samples.

The rearrangement links TRBV9 to TRBJ2-7; D is uncertain. With 0 bases removed from V and 7 bases from J, the gap between germline ends came to 14 bases. CDR1 is SGDLS and CDR2 is YYNGEE in the germline V gene. The CDR3 spans 14 residues. Written as DNA, the CDR3 is TGTGCCAGCAGCGTAGCTACTTGGGCTCAAGAGCAGTACTTC. It encodes CASSVATWAQEQYF.

The count of this clone is one. The rearrangement joins TRBV9 to TRBJ2-1; TRBD2 is a possible D gene (5 bases). The germline V gene has CDR1 SGDLS and CDR2 YYNGEE. V lost 3 bases to trimming and J lost 4 bases, with 23 bases between them. The CDR3 length is 18 residues. The CDR3, as DNA: TGTGCCAGCAGCGAAGCTCGGGGTGGGAGACACCGGTACAATGAGCAGTTCTTC. Encoded protein: CASSEARGGRHRYNEQFF. Together with reference TRBV9 and TRBJ2-1, the CDR3 gives the full variable domain: DSGVTQTPKHLITATGQRVTLRCSPRSGDLSVYWYQQSLDQGLQFLIQYYNGEERAKGNILERFSAQQFPDLHSELNLSSLELGDSALYFCASSEARGGRHRYNEQFFGPGTRLTVL.

The V gene is TRBV27, the J gene TRBJ2-7; 13 bases match TRBD2. This CDR3 contains 15 residues. The V and J ends lost 6 bases and 0 bases, in that order; junction bases with no gene match: 2. Germline V gives CDR1 MNHEY, CDR2 SMNVEV (reference sequence). DNA of the CDR3: TGTGCCAGCAGACGGACTAGCGGGAGCTCCTACGAGCAGTACTTC. Translating gives CASRRTSGSSYEQYF.

The V and J genes are TRBV7-9 and TRBJ2-6; D unclear. This CDR3 spans 15 amino acids. V lost 2 bases to trimming and J lost 4 bases, with 9 bases between them. Germline-derived CDR1 and CDR2 are SEHNR and FQNEAQ (reference sequence). CDR3 loop: CASSLWAAGANVLTF. CDR3 DNA sequence: TGTGCCAGCAGCTTATGGGCCGCCGGGGCCAACGTCCTGACTTTC. Using reference TRBV7-9 and TRBJ2-6 for the parts outside the CDR3, the full variable domain is DTGVSQNPRHKITKRGQNVTFRCDPISEHNRLYWYRQTLGQGPEFLTYFQNEAQLEKSRLLSDRFSAERPKGSFSTLEIQRTEQGDSAMYLCASSLWAAGANVLTFGAGSRLTVL.

With respect to this clone: This same CDR3 is encoded by further DNA sequences in the sample. The chain couples TRBV6-5 to TRBJ1-5, with D possibly being TRBD1 (5 bases). The germline gives CDR1 MNHEY, CDR2 SVGAGI. This CDR3 is built from 14 residues. V was clipped by 4 bases and J by 4 bases, with 11 bases between them. CDR3 region: CASSLRQGNQPQHF. In DNA form, the CDR3 reads TGTGCCAGCAGTTTAAGGCAGGGAAATCAGCCCCAGCATTTT.

V gene TRBV5-6 combines with J gene TRBJ2-6; D remains unclear. The CDR3 spans 13 residues. The germline V and J ends were trimmed by 6 bases and 0 bases, with 4 bases remaining between them. Germline values: CDR1 SGHDT, CDR2 YYEEEE. CDR3 sequence reads: CASTTSGANVLTF. In DNA, the CDR3 is TGTGCCAGCACCACCTCTGGGGCCAACGTCCTGACTTTC.

This chain joins TRBV5-1 and TRBJ2-7; D is unclear. This CDR3 comprises 14 residues. Germline V gene sequence: CDR1 SGHRS, CDR2 YFSETQ. V gave up 3 bases and J gave up 1 base, with 11 bases separating them. The CDR3 bases are TGCGCCAGCAGCTCCCCCCAAGGGTCCTACGAGCAGTACTTC. The encoded protein is CASSSPQGSYEQYF.

This sequence joins TRBV6-1 and TRBJ1-2, with a tentative D call TRBD1 (6 bases). Germline V CDR1 and CDR2: MNHNS, SASEGT. The V end was cut by 3 bases, the J end by 8 bases, with 13 bases between. The CDR3 length is 13 residues. CDR3 sequence: CASSERQAGGYTF. CDR3 nucleotides: TGTGCCAGCAGTGAGCGACAGGCGGGAGGCTACACCTTC.

The chain uses TRBV5-6 and TRBJ2-7; D not certain. The germline CDR1 and CDR2 sequences are SGHDT and YYEEEE. The V end lost 3 bases, the J end lost 7 bases, and 11 bases lay between the germline ends. This CDR3 region has 12 residues. The CDR3 region has the DNA TGTGCCAGCAGCTCACCGGAGAAAGAGCAGTACTTC. Protein sequence: CASSSPEKEQYF.

On this clone: The sample contains more than one DNA sequence encoding this CDR3. The V and J genes are TRBV7-9 and TRBJ1-1; perhaps TRBD1 as D (5 bases). Germline assignment: CDR1 SEHNR and CDR2 FQNEAQ (reference sequence). CDR3 length: 14 residues. Trimming removed 5 bases from V and 1 base from J, with 11 bases in between. The CDR3 bases are TGTGCCAGCAGCCCCGGGACTGCGAACACTGAAGCTTTCTTT. This codes for CASSPGTANTEAFF.

J is TRBJ2-7 and V is TRBV6-1; 9 nucleotides agree with TRBD2. The CDR3 totals 14 residues. CDR1 is MNHNS and CDR2 is SASEGT in the germline V gene. Trimming took 8 bases from V and 2 from J; bases not matched to a gene: 7. CDR3 region: CASGRAGGPYEQYF. DNA of the CDR3: TGTGCCAGCGGGAGAGCGGGAGGACCCTACGAGCAGTACTTC.

Worth noting for this clone: The same CDR3 is also encoded by other DNA sequences in this sample. This rearrangement joins TRBV7-9 to TRBJ2-2; the D is unclear. V was trimmed by 1 base and J by 4 bases, leaving 7 bases between them. Germline V lookup: CDR1 SEHNR, CDR2 FQNEAQ (reference sequence). The CDR3 loop spans 14 amino acids. The CDR3 region has the DNA TGTGCCAGCAGCTTAGGACTGCCCACCGGGGAGCTGTTTTTT. It translates to CASSLGLPTGELFF.

V and J are TRBV18 and TRBJ2-5; 10 bases agree with TRBD1. The CDR3 is 15 residues long. The germline CDR1 and CDR2 sequences are KGHSH and LQKENI. With 3 bases clipped from V and 5 bases from J, the junction kept 6 bases outside the gene matches. The CDR3 nucleotides are TGTGCCAGCTCACCGACAGGGGGCTTCGGGGAGACCCAGTACTTC. Translating gives CASSPTGGFGETQYF. The variable domain in full, completed from reference TRBV18 and TRBJ2-5, reads NAGVMQNPRHLVRRRGQEARLRCSPMKGHSHVYWYRQLPEEGLKFMVYLQKENIIDESGMPKERFSAEFPKEGPSILRIQQVVRGDSAAYFCASSPTGGFGETQYFGPGTRLLVL.

The chain recombines TRBV6-1 with TRBJ2-7; TRBD2 matches 10 bases. V dropped 4 bases and J dropped 0; count of bases not matched to a gene: 6. Germline lookup yields CDR1 MNHNS and CDR2 SASEGT. The CDR3 extends over 16 amino acids. The CDR3 is CASSGTSGRNSYEQYF. CDR3 bases: TGTGCCAGCAGTGGGACTAGCGGCAGAAACTCCTACGAGCAGTACTTC.

The chain joins TRBV25-1 to TRBJ1-2; tentatively, D is TRBD1 (6 bases). Germline V gives CDR1 MGHDK, CDR2 SYGVNS. The CDR3 extends over 16 amino acids. The V gene lost 3 bases and the J gene lost 6 bases, with 20 bases spanning the gap. CDR3 DNA sequence: TGTGCCAGCAGTGATCCTCGCGGGGGCCGATCGGATGGCTACACCTTC. It encodes CASSDPRGGRSDGYTF.

CDR3 loop: CASSPRLAEDEQFF. In DNA form, the CDR3 reads TGTGCCAGCTCACCCCGGCTAGCGGAGGATGAGCAGTTCTTC. The V gene is TRBV18, the J gene TRBJ2-1; 7 bases are shared with TRBD2. The CDR3 length is 14 residues. The germline gives CDR1 KGHSH, CDR2 LQKENI. V trimming: 3 bases; J trimming: 8 bases; junction bases outside the gene matches: 7.

V is TRBV4-1 and J is TRBJ2-3; D not resolved. The ends were cut back, 1 base at V and 2 bases at J, with 7 bases in the middle. The germline CDR1 and CDR2 sequences are MGHRA and YSYEKL. This CDR3 contains 14 residues. DNA for the CDR3: TGCGCCAGCAGCCAAGTAGCCCCCACAGATACGCAGTATTTT. Translation gives CASSQVAPTDTQYF.

This sequence joins TRBV4-3 and TRBJ2-7; TRBD1 might be the D (5 bases). Per germline, CDR1 LGHNA and CDR2 YSLEER. The CDR3 contains 15 residues. V lost 1 base, J lost 2 bases, and 12 bases lay in between. The CDR3 loop reads CASSQGVGHTYEQYF. The CDR3 DNA follows: TGCGCCAGCAGCCAAGGGGTAGGACATACCTACGAGCAGTACTTC.

This clone occurred once. The chain has TRBV30 and TRBJ1-5, with no clear D. The CDR3 covers 14 residues. Germline CDR1 reads GTSNPN; CDR2 reads SVGIG (reference sequence). The V end was cut by 0 bases, the J end by 2 bases, with 8 bases between. In nucleotides, the CDR3 is TGTGCCTGGAGTGTCGGGGTCCGCAATCAGCCCCAGCATTTT. As protein: CAWSVGVRNQPQHF.

The chain combines TRBV28 with TRBJ2-2, with D tentatively TRBD1 or TRBD2 (5 bases each). V was trimmed by 0 bases and J by 1 base, leaving 9 bases between them. Germline V gene data show CDR1 as MDHEN and CDR2 as SYDVKM. This CDR3 comprises 16 residues. For the CDR3, the DNA is TGTGCCAGCAGTTTATGGCCAGGGAGGAACACCGGGGAGCTGTTTTTT. It yields the protein CASSLWPGRNTGELFF.

The V call is TRBV5-4, the J call TRBJ1-2; D possibly corresponds to TRBD1 (5 bases). The V end was cut by 0 bases, the J end by 7 bases, with 16 bases between. Germline loops: CDR1 SGHNT, CDR2 YYREEE (reference sequence). CDR3 length: 15 residues. CDR3 sequence reads: CASSLVRENWAGYTF. CDR3 DNA sequence: TGTGCCAGCAGCTTGGTCAGGGAAAATTGGGCTGGCTACACCTTC.

The CDR3 is CASNRGTGGADTEAFF. The DNA of the CDR3 is TGCGCCAGCAATAGGGGTACAGGGGGCGCGGACACTGAAGCTTTCTTT. The chain joins TRBV5-1 to TRBJ1-1; 9 nucleotides align to TRBD1. Germline assignment: CDR1 SGHRS and CDR2 YFSETQ. The CDR3 is made up of 16 amino acids. V lost 6 bases, J lost 3 bases, and 12 bases stayed unmatched.

A note on this clone: Distinct nucleotide sequences in the sample also encode this CDR3. This chain links TRBV5-1 with TRBJ2-2, with TRBD2 matching over 8 bases. The V and J ends lost 0 bases and 5 bases, in that order; junction bases with no gene match: 3. Germline V gene data show CDR1 as SGHRS and CDR2 as YFSETQ. The CDR3 totals 15 residues. The CDR3 loop reads CASSLGLASTGELFF. CDR3 DNA sequence: TGCGCCAGCAGCTTGGGACTAGCGAGTACCGGGGAGCTGTTTTTT.

The rearrangement uses TRBV19 and TRBJ2-3, with D uncertain. V lost 7 bases to trimming and J lost 0 bases, with 17 bases between them. There are 16 residues in the CDR3. Germline V CDR1 and CDR2: LNHDA, SQIVND (reference sequence). The CDR3 spells CASTPNVVTSTDTQYF. The CDR3 DNA is TGTGCCAGTACTCCGAACGTTGTCACTAGCACAGATACGCAGTATTTT.

The V gene is TRBV5-1, the J gene TRBJ1-1; D is unclear. V was pared by 0 bases and J by 6 bases, with 15 bases between. The germline gives CDR1 SGHRS, CDR2 YFSETQ. CDR3 length: 15 residues. CDR3: CASSLVQSEQAEAFF. The DNA for the CDR3 is TGCGCCAGCAGCTTGGTGCAGTCTGAACAAGCTGAAGCTTTCTTT.